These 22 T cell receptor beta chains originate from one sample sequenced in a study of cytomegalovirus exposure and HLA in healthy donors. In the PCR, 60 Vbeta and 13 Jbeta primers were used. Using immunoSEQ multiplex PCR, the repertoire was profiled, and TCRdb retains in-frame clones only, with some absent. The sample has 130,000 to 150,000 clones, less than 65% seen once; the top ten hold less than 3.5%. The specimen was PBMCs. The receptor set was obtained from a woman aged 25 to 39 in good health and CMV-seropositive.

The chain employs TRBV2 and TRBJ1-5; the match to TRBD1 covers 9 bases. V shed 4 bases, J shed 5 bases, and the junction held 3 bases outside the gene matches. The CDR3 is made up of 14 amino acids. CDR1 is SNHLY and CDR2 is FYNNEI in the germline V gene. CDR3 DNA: TGTGCCAGCAGTGTACAGGGGGCTGATCAGCCCCAGCATTTT. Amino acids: CASSVQGADQPQHF.

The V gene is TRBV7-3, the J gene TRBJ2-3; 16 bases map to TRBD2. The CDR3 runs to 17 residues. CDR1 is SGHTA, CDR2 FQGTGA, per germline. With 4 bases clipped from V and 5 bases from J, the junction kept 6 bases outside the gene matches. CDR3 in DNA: TGTGCCAGCAGCTCCGGGACTAGCGGGGGGGCCGGAGATACGCAGTATTTT. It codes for CASSSGTSGGAGDTQYF.

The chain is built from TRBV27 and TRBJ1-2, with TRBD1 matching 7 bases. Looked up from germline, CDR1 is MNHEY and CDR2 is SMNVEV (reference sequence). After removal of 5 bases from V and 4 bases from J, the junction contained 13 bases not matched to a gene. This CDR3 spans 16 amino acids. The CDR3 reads CASSHRAWTGPYGYTF. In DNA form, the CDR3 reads TGTGCCAGCAGTCATAGGGCCTGGACAGGTCCCTATGGCTACACCTTC.

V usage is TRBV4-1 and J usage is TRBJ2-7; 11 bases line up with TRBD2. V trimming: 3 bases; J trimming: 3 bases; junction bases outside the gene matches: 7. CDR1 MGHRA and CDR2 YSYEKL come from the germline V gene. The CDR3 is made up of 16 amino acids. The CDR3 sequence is CASSHVPGLAVYEQYF. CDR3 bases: TGCGCCAGCAGCCATGTCCCGGGACTAGCGGTCTACGAGCAGTACTTC.

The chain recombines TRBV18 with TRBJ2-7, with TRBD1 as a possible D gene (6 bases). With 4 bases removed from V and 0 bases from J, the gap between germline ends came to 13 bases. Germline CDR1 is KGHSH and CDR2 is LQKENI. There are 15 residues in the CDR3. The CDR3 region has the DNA TGTGCCAGCTCACGCCAGCAGGGGAGCTCCTACGAGCAGTACTTC. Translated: CASSRQQGSSYEQYF.

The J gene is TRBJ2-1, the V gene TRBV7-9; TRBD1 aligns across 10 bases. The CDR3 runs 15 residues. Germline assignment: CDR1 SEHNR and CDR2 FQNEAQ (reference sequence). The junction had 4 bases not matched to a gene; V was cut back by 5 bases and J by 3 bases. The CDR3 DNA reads TGTGCCAGCAGCGAGGGACAGGGGTACTACAATGAGCAGTTCTTC. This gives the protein CASSEGQGYYNEQFF.

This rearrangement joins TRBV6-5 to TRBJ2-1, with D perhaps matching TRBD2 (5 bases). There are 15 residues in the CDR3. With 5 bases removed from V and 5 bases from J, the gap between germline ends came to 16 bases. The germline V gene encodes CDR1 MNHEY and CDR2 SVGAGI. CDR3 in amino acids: CASSKPDSPHNEQFF. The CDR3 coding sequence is TGTGCCAGCAGTAAACCGGACTCCCCCCACAATGAGCAGTTCTTC.

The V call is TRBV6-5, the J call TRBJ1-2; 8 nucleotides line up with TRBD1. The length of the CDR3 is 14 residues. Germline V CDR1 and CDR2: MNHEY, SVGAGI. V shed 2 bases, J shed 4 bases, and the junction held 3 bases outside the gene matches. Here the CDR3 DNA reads TGTGCCAGCAGTTACACCGGGACAGGCTATGGCTACACCTTC. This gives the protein CASSYTGTGYGYTF.

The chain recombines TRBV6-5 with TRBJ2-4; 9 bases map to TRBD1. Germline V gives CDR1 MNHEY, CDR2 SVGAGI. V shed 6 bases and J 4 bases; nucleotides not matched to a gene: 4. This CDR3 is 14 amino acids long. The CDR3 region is CASRRDRDKNIQYF. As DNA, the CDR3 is TGTGCCAGCAGACGGGACAGGGATAAAAACATTCAGTACTTC.

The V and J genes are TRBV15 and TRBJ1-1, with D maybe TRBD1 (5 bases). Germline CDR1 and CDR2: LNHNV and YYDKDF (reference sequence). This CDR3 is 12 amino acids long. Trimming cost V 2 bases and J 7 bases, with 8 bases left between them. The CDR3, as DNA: TGTGCCACCAGCAGACGCCAGGGTGAAGCTTTCTTT. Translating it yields CATSRRQGEAFF.

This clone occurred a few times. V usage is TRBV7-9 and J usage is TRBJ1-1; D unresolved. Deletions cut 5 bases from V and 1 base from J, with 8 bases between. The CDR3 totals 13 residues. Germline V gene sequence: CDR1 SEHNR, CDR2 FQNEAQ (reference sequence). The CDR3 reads CASSIQENTEAFF. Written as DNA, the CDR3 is TGTGCCAGCAGCATTCAGGAGAACACTGAAGCTTTCTTT.

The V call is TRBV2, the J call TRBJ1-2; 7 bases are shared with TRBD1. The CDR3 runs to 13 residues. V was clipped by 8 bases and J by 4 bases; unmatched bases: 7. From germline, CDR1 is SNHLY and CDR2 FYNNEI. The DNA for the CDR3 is TGTGCCAGCCGTGGACAGGCAAGCTATGGCTACACCTTC. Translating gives CASRGQASYGYTF.

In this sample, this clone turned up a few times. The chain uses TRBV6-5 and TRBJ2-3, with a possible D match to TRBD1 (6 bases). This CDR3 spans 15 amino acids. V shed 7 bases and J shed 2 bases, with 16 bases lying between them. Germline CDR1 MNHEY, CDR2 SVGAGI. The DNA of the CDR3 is TGTGCCAGCACCCAGGACAGTGGTTACACAGATACGCAGTATTTT. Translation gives CASTQDSGYTDTQYF.

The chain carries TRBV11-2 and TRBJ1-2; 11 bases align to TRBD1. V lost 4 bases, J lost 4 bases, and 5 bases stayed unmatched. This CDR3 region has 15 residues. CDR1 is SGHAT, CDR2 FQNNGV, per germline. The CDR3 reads CASSSRTGGFYGYTF. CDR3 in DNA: TGTGCCAGCAGCTCGCGGACAGGGGGCTTCTATGGCTACACCTTC.

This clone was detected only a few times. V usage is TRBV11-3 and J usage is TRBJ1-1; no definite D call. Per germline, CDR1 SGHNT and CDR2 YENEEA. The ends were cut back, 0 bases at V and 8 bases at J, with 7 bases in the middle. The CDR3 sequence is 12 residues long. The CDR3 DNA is TGTGCCAGCAGCTTAGAATGGCAAGAAGCTTTCTTT. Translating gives CASSLEWQEAFF.

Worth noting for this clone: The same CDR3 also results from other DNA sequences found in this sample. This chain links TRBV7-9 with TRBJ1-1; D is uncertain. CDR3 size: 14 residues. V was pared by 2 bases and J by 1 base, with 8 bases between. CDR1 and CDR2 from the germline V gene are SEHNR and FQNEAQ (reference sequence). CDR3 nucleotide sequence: TGTGCCAGCAGCTTAATCGGCGGGAACACTGAAGCTTTCTTT. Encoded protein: CASSLIGGNTEAFF.

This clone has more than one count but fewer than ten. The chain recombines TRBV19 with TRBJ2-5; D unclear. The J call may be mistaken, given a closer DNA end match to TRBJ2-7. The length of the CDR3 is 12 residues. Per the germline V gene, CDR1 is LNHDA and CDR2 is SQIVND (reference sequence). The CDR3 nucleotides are TGTGCCAGTAGTTCGGGTCTTGGCGAGCAGTACTTC. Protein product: CASSSGLGEQYF.

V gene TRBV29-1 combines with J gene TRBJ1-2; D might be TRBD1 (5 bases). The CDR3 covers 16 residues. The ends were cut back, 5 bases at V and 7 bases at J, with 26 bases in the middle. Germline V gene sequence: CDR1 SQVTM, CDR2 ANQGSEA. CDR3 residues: CSVLVSGHPIGSGYTF. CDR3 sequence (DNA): TGCAGCGTTCTAGTGAGTGGACACCCCATTGGGTCTGGCTACACCTTC.

The CDR3, as DNA: TGTGCCAGGGCCCCCGGGACAGGGGGCGTCACGAACTACGAGCAGTACTTC. Its protein is CARAPGTGGVTNYEQYF. The rearrangement uses TRBV2 and TRBJ2-5, with 12 bases identical to TRBD1. The J call is in doubt because the DNA end fits TRBJ2-7 better. The CDR3 is 17 residues long. The germline V gene encodes CDR1 SNHLY and CDR2 FYNNEI.

The CDR3 region has the DNA TGTGCCAGCGGTCTAGCGGGAGGGGGTCCCAATGAGCAGTTCTTC. It yields the protein CASGLAGGGPNEQFF. The V gene is TRBV7-9, the J gene TRBJ2-1, with 12 bases fitting TRBD2. V dropped 8 bases and J dropped 6; count of bases not matched to a gene: 8. This CDR3 spans 15 amino acids. CDR1 is SEHNR and CDR2 is FQNEAQ in the germline V gene (reference sequence).

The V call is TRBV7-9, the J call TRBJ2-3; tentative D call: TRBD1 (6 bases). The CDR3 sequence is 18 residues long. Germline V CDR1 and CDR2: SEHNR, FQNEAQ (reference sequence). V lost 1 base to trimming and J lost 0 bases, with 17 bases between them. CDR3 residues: CASSLVYGRGGSTDTQYF. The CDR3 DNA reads TGTGCCAGCAGCTTAGTATATGGTAGAGGGGGTAGCACAGATACGCAGTATTTT.

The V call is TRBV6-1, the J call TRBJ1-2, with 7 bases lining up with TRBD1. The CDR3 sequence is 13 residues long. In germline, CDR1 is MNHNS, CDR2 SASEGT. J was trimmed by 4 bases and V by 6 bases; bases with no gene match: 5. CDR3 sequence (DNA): TGTGCCAGCAGCCTCCGGGACAGCTATGGCTACACCTTC. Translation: CASSLRDSYGYTF.